One sample yielded the 5 T cell receptor beta chains listed below, sequenced in a study of blood T cells in healthy people across ages. A second PCR of 7 to 11 cycles used a sample-barcoded 5' primer and a J-beta primer mix. A single record per CDR3 protein comes from TCRdb applying MiXCR to the 5' RACE reads. Among 1.5 million to 2 million distinct CDR3 sequences listed, about 35% were seen once. Material: blood. These receptors were obtained from a woman aged 25-40 years in good health.

Points on this clonotype: At one boundary the junction diverges from the germline segment, which might be a read error. J is TRBJ2-1 and V is TRBV5-1; 13 bases map to TRBD2. The CDR3 is 17 residues long. Germline CDR1 is SGHRS and CDR2 is YFSETQ. For the CDR3, the DNA is TGCGCCAGCAGCGTCGGGACTAGCGGGAACCCCTACAATGAGCAGTGCTTC. The encoded protein is CASSVGTSGNPYNEQCF. Full variable domain (outside the CDR3, taken from reference TRBV5-1 and TRBJ2-1): KAGVTQTPRYLIKTRGQQVTLSCSPISGHRSVSWYQQTPGQGLQFLFEYFSETQRNKGNFPGRFSGRQFSNSRSEMNVSTLELGDSALYLCASSVGTSGNPYNEQCFGPGTRLTVL.

This clonotype was recorded many times. The chain is built from TRBV10-3 and TRBJ2-5, with 11 positions matching TRBD2. CDR3 length: 15 residues. V was clipped by 8 bases and J by 5 bases; unmatched bases: 10. Looked up from germline, CDR1 is ENHRY and CDR2 is SYGVKD. The CDR3 region has the DNA TGTGCCATCTCCGTGGATAGCGGGGGGGCGGAGACCCAGTACTTC. Amino acid sequence: CAISVDSGGAETQYF.

CDR3 protein: CASSAGFSYEQYF. The CDR3 DNA reads as TGTGCCAGCAGCGCCGGATTCTCCTACGAGCAGTACTTC. This sequence joins TRBV2 and TRBJ2-7, with D uncertain. The V gene's germline CDR1 is SNHLY and CDR2 FYNNEI. CDR3 length: 13 residues. Trimming left V 6 bases short and J 0 bases short, with 9 bases between. The whole variable domain, remainder taken from reference TRBV2 and TRBJ2-7, is EPEVTQTPSHQVTQMGQEVILRCVPISNHLYFYWYRQILGQKVEFLVSFYNNEISEKSEIFDDQFSVERPDGSNFTLKIRSTKLEDSAMYFCASSAGFSYEQYFGPGTRLTVT.

The chain recombines TRBV14 with TRBJ2-1, with D tentatively TRBD1 (6 bases). The germline V and J ends were trimmed by 1 base and 2 bases, with 12 bases remaining between them. Per germline, CDR1 SGHDN and CDR2 FVKESK. CDR3 length: 16 residues. In DNA form, the CDR3 reads TGTGCCAGCAGCCAAGGGGGGCGCTACCCCTACAATGAGCAGTTCTTC. This translates into CASSQGGRYPYNEQFF.

This clonotype turned up a few times. J is TRBJ1-5 and V is TRBV4-1; D unresolved. CDR3 length equals 14 residues. Germline values: CDR1 MGHRA, CDR2 YSYEKL. The ends were cut back, 4 bases at V and 2 bases at J, with 9 bases in the middle. The CDR3 is CASSPSHGNQPQHF. CDR3 sequence (DNA): TGCGCCAGCAGCCCTAGCCACGGCAATCAGCCCCAGCATTTT.